This T cell receptor (beta chain) was sequenced during a study of regulatory T cells in long-lasting Graves disease. Time point indicated: newly diagnosed GD, antithyroid drugs for less than 3 months. Extracted RNA from PBMCs served as the source of the TCR library. General study results and limits: For persistent Graves' patients, TCR diversity was lower than for newly diagnosed ones. Gene preferences differed: TRBV28, TRBJ1-2, TRBJ2-5 in persistent cases. Researchers reported studying only peripheral blood, not thyroid tissue.

This clonotype was detected ten times or more. The antigen is undetermined. The V segment lost 6 bases and the J segment 2 bases; nucleotides outside the gene matches: 6. Germline V gives CDR1 SQVTM, CDR2 ANQGSEA. The CDR3 totals 13 residues. To make TCR beta libraries, researchers used iRepertoire HTBI primers and Arm-PCR of CDR3 regions. Via MiXCR, TCRdb re-called the multiplex PCR reads, giving one row per CDR3 protein. The sample has 350,000 to 550,000 distinct CDR3 sequences; 13% to 15% are singletons. Another study also made use of these data, one on T cells in Graves' hyperthyroidism and ophthalmopathy.

The sample in question was peripheral blood mononuclear cells (PBMCs), obtained at new diagnosis, from a patient treated with antithyroid drugs. This receptor was identified in a woman between 45 and 65 years old with Graves disease. The chain recombines TRBV29-1 with TRBJ1-2, with 7 bases matching TRBD1. CDR3 residues: CSVQTGINYGYTF. Written as DNA, the CDR3 is TGCAGCGTCCAGACAGGGATAAACTATGGCTACACCTTC.